This T cell receptor beta chain originates from a study of metastatic and nonmetastatic thyroid tumors. This clone was seen ten or more times. Original processing notes: CDR3 was compared across clinicopathological groups, and the resulting differences were used to build a distant-metastasis classifier for papillary thyroid cancer. TCRdb re-clonotyped the PCR reads through MiXCR. These V and J calls are TCRdb output, not the study's own analysis. The sample gives about 16,000 clones, around 31% of which show up once; about 13% is in the top ten. Germline values: CDR1 SGDLS, CDR2 YYNGEE. This CDR3 contains 14 residues. Trimming pared 2 bases from V and 4 bases from J, leaving 12 bases between. No treatment of any kind had been given to any patient before thyroid surgery.

The sequencing sample was made of tumor tissue. The origin of this receptor is a male donor with papillary thyroid cancer or a benign thyroid nodule (not recorded which). Some clones in this sample may be carry-over from other donors' samples. The chain joins TRBV9 to TRBJ1-1; no clear D gene. Written as DNA, the CDR3 is TGTGCCAGCAGCGTCGCTGGGGTGGGCACTGAAGCTTTCTTT. This gives the protein CASSVAGVGTEAFF.